This TCR beta chain was identified in a study of cytomegalovirus exposure and HLA in healthy donors. PCR was performed using 60 Vbeta and 13 Jbeta primers. Only in-frame clones appear in the TCRdb table, and some are missing; sequencing was by immunoSEQ multiplex PCR. The sample has about 220,000 clones; over 70% are singletons. CDR1 and CDR2 (germline): SNHLY, FYNNEI. The CDR3 extends over 15 amino acids. After removal of 6 bases from V and 4 bases from J, the junction contained 10 bases not matched to a gene. At the time of sampling, donors were nominally healthy, though unrecorded immune exposures were likely.

The chain links TRBV2 to TRBJ2-7, with TRBD1 identical over 9 bases. The receptor was isolated from a boy aged 2 to 10 in good health and CMV-seronegative. Input material: PBMCs. The CDR3 region is CASRWPGQGRYEQYF. Written as DNA, the CDR3 is TGTGCCAGCAGATGGCCGGGACAGGGCAGATACGAGCAGTACTTC.